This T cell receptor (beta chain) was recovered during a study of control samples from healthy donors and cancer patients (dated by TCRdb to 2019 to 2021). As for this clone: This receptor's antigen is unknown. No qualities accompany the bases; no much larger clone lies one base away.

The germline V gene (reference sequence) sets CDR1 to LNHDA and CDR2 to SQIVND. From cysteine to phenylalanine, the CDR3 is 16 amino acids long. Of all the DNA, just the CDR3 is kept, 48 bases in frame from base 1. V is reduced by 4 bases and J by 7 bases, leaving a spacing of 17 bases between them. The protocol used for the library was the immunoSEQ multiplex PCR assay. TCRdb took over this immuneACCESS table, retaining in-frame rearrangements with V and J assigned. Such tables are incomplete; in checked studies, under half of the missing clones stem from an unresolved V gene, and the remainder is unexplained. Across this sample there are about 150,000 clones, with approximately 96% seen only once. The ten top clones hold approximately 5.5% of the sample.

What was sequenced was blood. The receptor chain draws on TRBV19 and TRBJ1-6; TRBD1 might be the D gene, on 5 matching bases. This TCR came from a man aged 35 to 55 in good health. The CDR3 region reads CASSTRIGVWNSPLHF. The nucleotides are TGTGCCAGTAGTACCCGGATAGGGGTATGGAATTCACCCCTCCACTTT.